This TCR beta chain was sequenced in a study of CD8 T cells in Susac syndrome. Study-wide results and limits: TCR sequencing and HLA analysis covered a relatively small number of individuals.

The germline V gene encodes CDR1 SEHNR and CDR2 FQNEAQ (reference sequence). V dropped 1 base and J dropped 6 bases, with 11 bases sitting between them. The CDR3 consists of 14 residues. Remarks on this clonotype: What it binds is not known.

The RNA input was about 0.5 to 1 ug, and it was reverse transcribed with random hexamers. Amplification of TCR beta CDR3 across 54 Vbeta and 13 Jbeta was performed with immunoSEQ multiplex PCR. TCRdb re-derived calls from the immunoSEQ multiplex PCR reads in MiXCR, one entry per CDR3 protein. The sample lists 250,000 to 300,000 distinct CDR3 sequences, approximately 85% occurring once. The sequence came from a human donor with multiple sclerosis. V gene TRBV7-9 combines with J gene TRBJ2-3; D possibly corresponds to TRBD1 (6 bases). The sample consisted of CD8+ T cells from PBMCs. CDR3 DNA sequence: TGTGCCAGCAGCTTAGTATCCCAGGGGGATACGCAGTATTTT. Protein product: CASSLVSQGDTQYF.